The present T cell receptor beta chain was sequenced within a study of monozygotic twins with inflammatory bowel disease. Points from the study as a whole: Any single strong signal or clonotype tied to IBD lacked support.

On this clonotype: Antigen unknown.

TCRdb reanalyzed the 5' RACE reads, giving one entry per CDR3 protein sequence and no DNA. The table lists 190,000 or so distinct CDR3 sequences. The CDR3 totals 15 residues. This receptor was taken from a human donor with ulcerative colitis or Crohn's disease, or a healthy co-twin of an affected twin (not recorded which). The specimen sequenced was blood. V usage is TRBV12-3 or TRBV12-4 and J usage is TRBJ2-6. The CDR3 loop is CASSLALKRANVLTF.